Shown below are 5 T cell receptor beta chains from a single sample sequenced in a study of immune cell composition in non-small cell lung cancer. Normal lung was sampled as far from the tumour as possible, at least 3 cm. TCRdb's copy holds only in-frame clones and misses some; the assay was immunoSEQ multiplex PCR. This sample carries about 8,700 clones, roughly two thirds of them seen once, and the ten largest clones take about 25%. Specimen: non-adjacent lung tissue. The receptors stem from a human donor with non-small cell lung cancer.

The chain has TRBV27 and TRBJ2-3, with a possible D match to TRBD1 (6 bases). Germline CDR1 and CDR2: MNHEY and SMNVEV (reference sequence). Trimming took 6 bases from V and 0 from J, leaving 13 bases between them. The CDR3 has 15 amino acids. The CDR3 sequence is CASRLGGYSTDTQYF. Written as DNA, the CDR3 is TGTGCCAGCAGACTTGGGGGCTATAGCACAGATACGCAGTATTTT.

The V call is TRBV7-2, the J call TRBJ2-1; 11 bases agree with TRBD1. The germline CDR1 and CDR2 sequences are SGHTA and FQGNSA. CDR3 length equals 13 residues. Unmatched junction bases numbered 3, after V lost 4 bases and J lost 10 bases. The CDR3: CASSWDRGGEQFF. The CDR3 DNA is TGTGCCAGCAGCTGGGACAGGGGGGGAGAGCAGTTCTTC.

The chain has TRBV4-1 and TRBJ1-5; possible D gene TRBD1, 5 bases. This CDR3 contains 18 residues. V was shortened by 4 bases and J by 3 bases, with 22 bases between the two germline ends. Germline CDR1 reads MGHRA; CDR2 reads YSYEKL. The CDR3 nucleotides read TGCGCCAGCAGCCGATACCCCGCCGGGGGGGATGACAATCAGCCCCAGCATTTT. This sequence encodes CASSRYPAGGDDNQPQHF.

V usage is TRBV6-6 and J usage is TRBJ2-7; 9 bases are shared with TRBD1. The CDR3 is made up of 14 amino acids. Germline assignment: CDR1 MNHNY and CDR2 SVGAGI (reference sequence). V lost 2 bases, J lost 3 bases, and 2 bases stayed unmatched. The chain's CDR3 is CASSYETGGYEQYF. DNA for the CDR3: TGTGCCAGCAGTTACGAGACAGGGGGCTACGAGCAGTACTTC.

This clone has more than one count but fewer than ten. As DNA, the CDR3 is TGTGCCAGCAGCTTACCGCGGGGGGGCCTAAGTCATGAGCAGTTCTTC. Residues: CASSLPRGGLSHEQFF. The V and J genes are TRBV5-4 and TRBJ2-1; 9 bases match TRBD2. With 2 bases clipped from V and 8 bases from J, the junction kept 11 bases outside the gene matches. The germline gives CDR1 SGHNT, CDR2 YYREEE (reference sequence). The CDR3 sequence is 16 residues long.